This is a list of T cell receptor beta chains from one sample in a study of Ad26.COV2.S vaccination and SARS-CoV-2 variants. Only in-frame clones appear in the TCRdb table, and some are missing; sequencing was by immunoSEQ multiplex PCR. The sample comprises just over 350,000 clones, roughly nine tenths of which are singletons, and 3.9% rests with the top ten. The source was peripheral blood, collected after recovery from COVID-19. The receptors were gathered from a human donor who had recovered from COVID-19. CDR3s leave out the opening cysteine and the closing phenylalanine or tryptophan.

V: TRBV3-1/TRBV3-2; CDR3: ASSQERGQGFEKLF
V: TRBV5-6; CDR3: ASSLRLAGAGEQF
V: TRBV5-1; CDR3: ASSRGQGSATNEKLF
V: TRBV18; CDR3: ASSPISTGYNEQY
V: TRBV7-2; CDR3: ASSPNGQGLGSPLH
V: TRBV5-4; CDR3: ASSLEGGVREAF
V: TRBV19; CDR3: ASSRYRETEAF
V: TRBV19; CDR3: ASSLGQIYGYT
V: TRBV6-4; CDR3: ASNRLAGAASYEQY
V: TRBV6-1; CDR3: ASREPRTGNNSPLH
V: TRBV13; CDR3: ASSSRDFQSNYGYT
V: TRBV7-3; CDR3: ASSPQGAYNEQF
V: TRBV5-8; CDR3: ASSAPDRGDTEAF
V: TRBV3-1/TRBV3-2; CDR3: ASSQDEVLGNIQY
V: TRBV5-6; CDR3: ASSSRTGLTKGNQPQH
V: TRBV12-5; CDR3: ASGLVAGGANGYT
V: TRBV11-3; CDR3: ASSRDSQGTQY
V: TRBV18; CDR3: ASSNRVGEDTEAF
V: TRBV11-2; CDR3: ASSSGGEPYNEQF
V: TRBV3-1/TRBV3-2; CDR3: ASSQDVAGSTDTQY
V: TRBV20-1; CDR3: SARAGTG
V: TRBV9; CDR3: ASSVAGGDTEAF
V: TRBV5-4; CDR3: ASSLRAGGIAGNTIY
V: TRBV5-1; CDR3: ASSYGTENTEAF
V: TRBV18; CDR3: ASSPLGMMKALAKNIQY
V: TRBV27; CDR3: ASSLRQRGPLRSYNEQF
V: TRBV7-2; CDR3: ASSLVAQANQPQH
V: TRBV6-4; CDR3: ASSPGTGGNTEAF
V: TRBV4-3; CDR3: ASSQALQGAIGYT
V: TRBV2; CDR3: ASSAGLPSGNTIY
V: TRBV6-2/TRBV6-3; CDR3: ASSYGGTSGGQETQY
V: TRBV5-4; CDR3: ASSFGTDTQY
V: TRBV9; CDR3: ASSQGLAGSYNEQF
V: TRBV3-1/TRBV3-2; CDR3: ASSRGLPSDEQF
V: TRBV7-9; CDR3: ASSLARAGLSGYT
V: TRBV27; CDR3: ASSLLGNLNTEAF
V: TRBV9; CDR3: ASSVEAGGHRDTQY
V: TRBV15; CDR3: ATSRSNEKLF
V: TRBV14; CDR3: ASSQVRGLYEKLF
V: TRBV11-2; CDR3: ASSEGRGSATQY
V: TRBV5-4; CDR3: ASSLDRANEKLF
V: TRBV7-8; CDR3: ASSLRFGRTSGGNEQF
V: TRBV6-5; CDR3: ASGGALGQF
V: TRBV3-1/TRBV3-2; CDR3: ASRHRLGEGNTIY
V: TRBV4-1; CDR3: ASSQGTYRLSSGNTIY